This T cell receptor (beta chain) was documented in a study of cytomegalovirus exposure and HLA in healthy donors (dated by TCRdb to the late 2010s). Regarding the study in general: An earlier analysis of several hundred of the donors reported 250 to 300 Gb of sequence data and about 100 million unique TCR beta sequences from roughly 180 million T cells. Around 330 gigabases of sequencing data and approximately 92 million unique TCR sequences made up an early release that covered 500 to 650 HLA-typed donors. Among the roughly 400 genotyped donors, roughly 80% belonged to the genetic ancestry cluster associated with self-reported Caucasian donors. The study aimed to test whether cataloging public T cell receptors could reveal signatures of past pathogen exposure. The study profiled the T cell repertoires of 500 to 800 subjects by immunosequencing and related them to cytomegalovirus serostatus. Besides the first cohort of roughly 700 subjects, a separate validation cohort made up of over 95 different subjects was used. To predict cytomegalovirus infection status, the study combined high-throughput TCR immunosequencing, statistical association of individual TCRs with disease status, and machine learning. In a later analysis, previously published TCR beta repertoires from 670 or so donors were re-analyzed and high-resolution HLA genotyping was added so that TCR occurrence patterns could be studied. In the later analysis, no new phenotypic data were used to find candidate immune exposures; instead, reliance was placed on TCR beta sequences and their occurrence across donors. To decide whether each TCR beta V gene segment behaved as functional or pseudogenic, an earlier analysis of several hundred of the donors relied on high-throughput TCR beta sequencing. Donor age, sex, ethnicity and CMV serostatus were compiled alongside the repertoire data. A later genetic analysis took genome-wide SNP genotypes for about 65% of the roughly 670 donors and used that subset as a discovery cohort. Every repertoire in the discovery cohort had been generated on one and the same sequencing platform. HLA typing included class I and class II loci at four-digit resolution. The number of typed donors differed by locus: about 620-640 for A, B, C, DRB1 and DQB1; some 500 for DQA1; about 600 for DPA1; and about 470 for DPB1. Roughly 5 DR-DQ haplotypes were handled as single units for association and clustering, since linkage in the cohort was strong. Among about 410 genotyped donors of the cohort, an average of approximately 240,000 unique TCR beta nucleotide sequences was sequenced per donor, of which 15% to 20% were non-productive. Broad study findings and their caveats: The classifier was reported to diagnose cytomegalovirus status with high specificity and sensitivity in both the original cohort and the validation cohort. A further reported finding was that TCR beta sequences accurately predicted the HLA-A and HLA-B alleles for most subjects in the first cohort. Linkage disequilibrium might explain the correlated functional status among segregating V segments, but an unknown experimental factor could not be excluded. Because HLA typing was unavailable for some donors at each locus, only the typed subset was used in association tests. Most CMV-associated TCR beta chains appeared to be HLA-restricted in a later analysis, and the HLA associations seemed to be driven largely by CMV exposure. Immune exposure information for the cohort was limited to CMV serostatus. Assigning TCR associations to individual alleles was difficult when HLA alleles, especially DR and DQ, strongly co-occurred. Specific HLA alleles were associated with 15,000 to 20,000 TCR beta sequences at a false discovery rate of 0.05 in a later analysis. In a later genetic analysis, a missense DCLRE1C variant was associated with V-gene and J-gene trimming of TCR beta chains, and the association was replicated in an independent cohort. Because counts were too low, 15 or so rarely observed V segments, including chromosome 9 orphons, were excluded from the earlier analysis of under 650 of the donors. Across donors, most TCR sequences were observed very rarely, whereas some public TCRs were present in many individuals. According to a later analysis, TCR association rates differed among HLA loci, with DRB1 alleles showing the most associated TCRs and HLA-C alleles showing the fewest. According to a later genetic analysis, donors in an Asian-associated ancestry cluster had fewer N-insertions in productive TCRs than the approximately 700-donor mean. Roughly uniform sequencing depth across donors was assumed in presence/absence analyses, although this assumption may not hold. Some IMGT-functional V segments, including TRBV6-2 and TRBV6-3, could not be told apart with the 87-base-pair reads, so those segments were excluded. In vitro tests confirmed that a few of the cytomegalovirus-associated TCR beta chains recognize cytomegalovirus antigens. In an earlier analysis of 500 to 650 of the donors, most TCR beta V segments appeared in productive rearrangements about 90% or about 30% of the time, broadly matching IMGT annotations. A group of highly shared sequence variants was considered likely to be a technical artifact of the sequencing pipeline. In a later analysis, several top co-occurrence clusters were reported to appear linked to parvovirus B19, influenza, CMV and Epstein-Barr virus. The study listed around 160 TCR beta chains as associated with cytomegalovirus. This cohort had only TCR beta chains sequenced, and the lack of alpha or paired-chain data limited which features could be detected. According to the authors, the approach could potentially be generalized to other disease states and immunological phenotypes. In a later analysis, HLA-associated TCR beta chains showed more clonal expansion and lower generation probabilities than non-associated chains that were equally common.

The cohort comprised 670 or so healthy bone marrow donors. At the time of sampling, all cohort members were nominally healthy, though unrecorded immune exposures were likely present. The donor was CMV seropositive and was included in the group of about 290 seropositive cohort members. Every donor gave a peripheral blood sample, and the peripheral blood mononuclear cells from that sample were used for TCR beta sequencing. The Qiagen DNeasy Blood Extraction Kit was used to extract genomic DNA from the blood cell samples. Comment on this clone: Its antigen specificity is not known. Base qualities are missing; no much larger clone stands one base away.

Receptor libraries were prepared by the immunoSEQ multiplex PCR assay. The multiplex PCR relied on a mix of 60 forward primers for TCR Vbeta segments and 13 reverse primers for TCR Jbeta segments. Amplification of the CDR3 region of rearranged TCR beta genes was performed with a multiplex PCR assay on genomic DNA. Amplified TCR beta libraries were sequenced as 87-base-pair reads on the Illumina HiSeq System. For the original study's pipeline: Across the 670 or so repertoires, a later analysis counted some 81 million unique TCR beta chains, 8.5 million to 12 million of which were shared by at least two donors. To remove PCR and sequencing errors, raw reads were error-corrected and collapsed into unique sequences using a nearest-neighbor algorithm that merged closely related sequences. CDR3 sequences were aligned to IMGT reference sequences to assign V, D and J gene segments. For a sequence to be retained, a match of at least six nucleotides to both a V gene segment and a J gene segment was required. Rearrangements were classified as productive when the CDR3 lacked stop codons and remained in frame with V and J, and all other rearrangements were classified as non-productive. Following IMGT convention, CDR3 was defined as the stretch from the second conserved V-encoded cysteine to the conserved J-encoded phenylalanine. The earlier analysis of approximately 500 of the donors excluded sequences that lacked an unambiguous match to a single V gene segment. An earlier analysis of several hundred of the donors classified V segments as functional when productive rearrangements were above 56.7% and as segregating when the standard deviation between donors was above 5%. A statistical classification framework was built to diagnose cytomegalovirus status from the catalog of TCR beta chain sequences. V and J gene assignment, in a later analysis, came from comparing TCR nucleotide sequences with IMGT/GENE-DB human TR gene sequences. In a later analysis, CDR3 sequences and most-parsimonious VDJ recombination scenarios were assigned using the TCRdist pipeline. In a later analysis, each TCR beta chain was defined by its CDR3 amino acid sequence together with its V-gene family, and reads lacking a unique V-gene family were excluded. As a way to deal with suspected cross-contamination and a sequencing artifact, a later analysis dropped 450 to 700 nucleotide sequences that were highly shared and had low generation probability. In a later analysis, a clonal expansion index was calculated for each public chain from normalized within-repertoire ranks of inferred template counts. A later analysis computed generation probabilities with a VDJ recombination model fitted to out-of-frame rearrangements, and checked the results against IGoR. Hypergeometric tests were used in a later analysis to score TCR-TCR, TCR-HLA and TCR-CMV co-occurrence, with a repertoire-size bias correction applied to the TCR pairs. A later analysis estimated false discovery rates by permuting HLA or CMV assignments 20 times. In a later analysis, co-occurring TCRs were grouped using DBSCAN, with TCRdist sequence similarity added in when clustering inside HLA-allele-positive subsets. Co-occurrence clustering excluded repertoires with fewer than 30,000 or more than 120,000 public chains, plus five with anomalous nucleotide sharing. TCRdb took this table from immuneACCESS and kept in-frame rearrangements with V and J called. Such tables lack part of the clones; where checked against another copy, unresolved V genes explain under half of the gap, and the rest is unexplained. The V and J calls and clone size were taken over from that table, and D and trimming were inferred from the DNA. For this sample the table gives approximately 160,000 clones, of which roughly four fifths were detected only once. 0.9% to 1% of the sample lies in the top ten.

The germline V gene (reference sequence) supplies CDR1 SEHNR and CDR2 FQNEAQ. There are 13 amino acids in the CDR3, from cysteine to phenylalanine inclusive. Only CDR3 DNA is held: 39 bases, read in frame from base 1. V and J are truncated by 5 bases and 11 bases respectively, leaving an intervening sequence of 18 bases. The sample comprised PBMCs. This chain is built from TRBV7-9 and TRBJ1-1; TRBD1 is a possible D gene, resting on 5 matching bases. The source is a girl aged 2-9 years in good health and CMV-seropositive. The CDR3 protein is CASSDQGEDKAFF. The DNA sequence is as follows: TGTGCCAGCAGCGACCAAGGAGAGGACAAGGCTTTCTTT. The CDR3 plus the reference TRBV7-9 and TRBJ1-1 genes for the other parts give the full variable domain: DTGVSQNPRHKITKRGQNVTFRCDPISEHNRLYWYRQTLGQGPEFLTYFQNEAQLEKSRLLSDRFSAERPKGSFSTLEIQRTEQGDSAMYLCASSDQGEDKAFFGQGTRLTVV.